The 14 T cell receptor beta chains reported below all come from one sample, sequenced in a study of cytomegalovirus exposure and HLA in healthy donors. The PCR employed 60 Vbeta primers together with 13 Jbeta primers. Here immunoSEQ multiplex PCR was the method, and the copy in TCRdb shows in-frame clones only, minus some. Of about 110,000 clones in the sample, 70% to 85% were seen once. The specimen sequenced was PBMCs. Every receptor here comes from a man younger than 40 in good health and CMV-seropositive.

The chain has TRBV11-2 and TRBJ2-3; 8 bases map to TRBD2. The V segment lost 5 bases and the J segment 4 bases; nucleotides outside the gene matches: 5. Per the germline V gene, CDR1 is SGHAT and CDR2 is FQNNGV. The CDR3 totals 14 residues. This CDR3 is CASSPGLDPDTQYF. Written as DNA, the CDR3 is TGTGCCAGCAGCCCGGGACTAGATCCAGATACGCAGTATTTT. The complete variable domain, with remaining parts taken from reference TRBV11-2 and TRBJ2-3, reads EAGVAQSPRYKIIEKRQSVAFWCNPISGHATLYWYQQILGQGPKLLIQFQNNGVVDDSQLPKDRFSAERLKGVDSTLKIQPAKLEDSAVYLCASSPGLDPDTQYFGPGTRLTVL.

This clone was observed a handful of times. The CDR3 spells CASSPKGGGARQYF. CDR3 nucleotides: TGTGCCAGCAGCCCTAAAGGCGGGGGGGCGCGACAGTACTTC. J is TRBJ2-7 and V is TRBV13; 9 nucleotides line up with TRBD2. Trimming removed 5 bases from V and 10 bases from J; junction bases left unmatched: 12. Germline assignment: CDR1 PRHDT and CDR2 FYEKMQ (reference sequence). The length of the CDR3 is 14 residues.

V is TRBV12-5 and J is TRBJ2-3; a possible D gene is TRBD1 (6 bases). CDR3 length equals 15 residues. Germline-derived CDR1 and CDR2 are LGHNT and FRNRAP. Trimming shortened V by 1 base and J by 2 bases, and 10 bases separated the two germline ends. The CDR3 DNA sequence: TGTGCTAGTGGTTTGGGCCAGGGGCCCACAGATACGCAGTATTTT. This encodes CASGLGQGPTDTQYF.

This chain joins TRBV19 and TRBJ2-5, with 11 bases identical to TRBD2. This CDR3 is built from 15 residues. The V segment lost 5 bases and the J segment 3 bases; nucleotides outside the gene matches: 5. Germline V gene data show CDR1 as LNHDA and CDR2 as SQIVND (reference sequence). The CDR3, as DNA: TGTGCCAGTAGTCGGCAGACTAGCGGGGAAGAGACCCAGTACTTC. Amino acids: CASSRQTSGEETQYF. Full variable domain (rest looked up from reference TRBV19 and TRBJ2-5): DGGITQSPKYLFRKEGQNVTLSCEQNLNHDAMYWYRQDPGQGLRLIYYSQIVNDFQKGDIAEGYSVSREKKESFPLTVTSAQKNPTAFYLCASSRQTSGEETQYFGPGTRLLVL.

The chain couples TRBV9 to TRBJ2-7; 8 bases align to TRBD1. CDR1 and CDR2 from the germline V gene are SGDLS and YYNGEE. With V trimmed by 3 bases and J by 6 bases, 8 bases remained unmatched. The CDR3 is made up of 14 amino acids. The CDR3 nucleotides read TGTGCCAGCAGCGGGGGACAGGCGAGGAGCGAGCAGTACTTC. This encodes CASSGGQARSEQYF.

This clone was recorded a few times. V is TRBV6-1 and J is TRBJ1-2; D is perhaps TRBD1 (5 bases). V dropped 7 bases and J dropped 2 bases, with 14 bases sitting between them. The CDR3 consists of 14 residues. Germline values: CDR1 MNHNS, CDR2 SASEGT. In nucleotides, the CDR3 is TGTGCCAGCACCAGGACACCCACGAACTATGGCTACACCTTC. Protein sequence: CASTRTPTNYGYTF.

The rearrangement joins TRBV10-1 to TRBJ2-3; weak D call: TRBD2 (6 bases). The CDR3 contains 15 residues. CDR1 and CDR2 (germline): WNHNN, SYGVQD (reference sequence). The germline V and J ends were trimmed by 0 bases and 2 bases, with 9 bases remaining between them. The CDR3 loop is CASSESSGLTDTQYF. The CDR3 DNA reads TGCGCCAGCAGTGAGTCTAGCGGCCTCACAGATACGCAGTATTTT.

This clone was picked up a small number of times. The rearrangement links TRBV5-5 to TRBJ2-7; the match to TRBD1 covers 7 bases. The trim removed 1 base at V and 2 bases at J, leaving 3 bases unmatched. Germline CDR1 and CDR2: SGHKS and YYEKEE (reference sequence). This CDR3 spans 14 amino acids. The CDR3 sequence is CASSLRTGTYEQYF. In DNA form, the CDR3 reads TGTGCCAGCAGCTTGCGGACAGGTACCTACGAGCAGTACTTC.

The chain joins TRBV10-3 to TRBJ2-7; tentatively, D is TRBD1 (6 bases). This CDR3 has 13 residues. Trimming pared 6 bases from V and 2 bases from J, leaving 11 bases between. Per germline, CDR1 ENHRY and CDR2 SYGVKD. Here the CDR3 reads CAIRNREAYEQYF. The CDR3, as DNA: TGTGCCATCAGGAACAGGGAAGCCTACGAGCAGTACTTC.

J is TRBJ2-7 and V is TRBV21-1; no check of the table's D call, TRBD2, against the DNA was made. TRBV21-1 is recorded as a pseudogene. This CDR3 has 17 residues. Here the CDR3 reads CASSRGERGPLNYEQYF. CDR3 DNA sequence: TGTGCCAGCAGCCGGGGGGAGCGGGGTCCTCTTAACTACGAGCAGTACTTC.

V is TRBV2 and J is TRBJ2-5, with D unclear. The CDR3 extends over 12 amino acids. V lost 8 bases and J 5 bases, leaving 12 bases between the germline ends. From germline, CDR1 is SNHLY and CDR2 FYNNEI. This CDR3 reads CASADDLETQYF. CDR3 DNA sequence: TGTGCCAGCGCGGATGACTTGGAGACCCAGTACTTC.

This clone was picked up one time. The V and J genes are TRBV6-1 and TRBJ1-1; unclear D gene. This CDR3 has 13 residues. V was clipped by 6 bases and J by 4 bases, with 12 bases between them. In germline, CDR1 is MNHNS, CDR2 SASEGT. The CDR3 region is CASRTEVSTEAFF. CDR3 coding DNA: TGTGCCAGCAGAACCGAAGTTAGCACTGAAGCTTTCTTT.

This clone was detected once. This chain joins TRBV4-2 and TRBJ2-3; 9 bases match TRBD2. Losses at the gene ends were 1 base for V and 5 bases for J; bases not matched to a gene: 7. The germline V gene encodes CDR1 LGHNA and CDR2 YNFKEQ. This CDR3 has 16 residues. The CDR3 region is CASSQVLSGGLDTQYF. The CDR3 DNA sequence: TGTGCCAGCAGCCAAGTATTAAGCGGGGGGCTAGATACGCAGTATTTT.

V and J are TRBV2 and TRBJ2-5; 7 nucleotides align to TRBD1. V lost 5 bases, J lost 5 bases, and 8 bases stayed unmatched. CDR3 length: 14 amino acids. CDR1 is SNHLY, CDR2 FYNNEI, per germline. The CDR3 sequence is CASSLTGMVETQYF. The CDR3 DNA sequence: TGTGCCAGCAGTCTGACAGGGATGGTTGAGACCCAGTACTTC. The full variable domain, rest sourced from reference TRBV2 and TRBJ2-5, is EPEVTQTPSHQVTQMGQEVILRCVPISNHLYFYWYRQILGQKVEFLVSFYNNEISEKSEIFDDQFSVERPDGSNFTLKIRSTKLEDSAMYFCASSLTGMVETQYFGPGTRLLVL.